The clone carrying this T cell receptor beta chain has a handful of counts. Its antigen remains unidentified. This sample stems from a study of identical twins. CDR1 MGHRA and CDR2 YSYEKL come from the germline V gene. The V gene end was trimmed by 2 bases and the J gene end by 7 bases; junction bases not matched to a gene: 13. CDR3 length: 17 amino acids. Study-wide findings and caveats: Twin pairs had excess sharing that was weaker in beta out-of-frame sequences.

Via MiXCR, TCRdb re-called the 5' RACE reads, giving one row per CDR3 protein. The table includes about 790,000 distinct CDR3 sequences, 15% to 20% detected once. This same sample was also part of a study on T cells expressing NK-cell markers.

The material sequenced was PBMCs. V and J are TRBV4-1 and TRBJ2-1; 8 bases line up with TRBD2. The origin of this receptor is a woman aged 18-30 years in good health. CDR3 loop: CASSQPRGSGTGNEQFF. The CDR3, as DNA: TGCGCCAGCAGCCAACCCCGGGGTAGCGGGACTGGTAATGAGCAGTTCTTC.